Below, 17 T cell receptor beta chains from the same sample are listed, as sequenced in a study of cytomegalovirus exposure and HLA in healthy donors. The PCR contained 60 Vbeta and 13 Jbeta primers. Clones were read by immunoSEQ multiplex PCR, and TCRdb kept only the in-frame ones, dropping some. This table holds 150,000 to 200,000 clones, 65% to 85% found once. Specimen: PBMCs. Receptors originate from a woman in her 30s in good health and CMV-seropositive.

The V gene is TRBV10-3, the J gene TRBJ2-7; D is perhaps TRBD2 (6 bases). Germline CDR1 and CDR2: ENHRY and SYGVKD. The CDR3 is 12 residues long. V shed 2 bases and J shed 6 bases, with 8 bases lying between them. CDR3 amino acids: CAISEAGSEQYF. The CDR3 nucleotides read TGTGCCATCAGTGAGGCGGGGTCCGAGCAGTACTTC.

On this clone itself: One end of the junction fails to match germline, which may point to a read error. This chain connects TRBV6-1 to TRBJ2-7; 7 nucleotides align to TRBD1. The CDR3 has 12 residues. Germline V gene sequence: CDR1 MNHNS, CDR2 SASEGT. The DNA of the CDR3 is TGTGCCAGCCTCAAATACCGGGACAGAAAGCCCTTC. Amino acid sequence: CASLKYRDRKPF.

This clone was seen a handful of times. V gene TRBV7-9 combines with J gene TRBJ2-3; 8 bases align to TRBD1. CDR1 and CDR2 (germline): SEHNR, FQNEAQ (reference sequence). The CDR3 is made up of 14 amino acids. The CDR3 sequence: CATAQGAGTDTQYF. CDR3 nucleotide sequence: TGTGCAACGGCCCAGGGGGCCGGCACAGATACGCAGTATTTT. Full variable domain (rest looked up from reference TRBV7-9 and TRBJ2-3): DTGVSQNPRHKITKRGQNVTFRCDPISEHNRLYWYRQTLGQGPEFLTYFQNEAQLEKSRLLSDRFSAERPKGSFSTLEIQRTEQGDSAMYLCATAQGAGTDTQYFGPGTRLTVL.

This clone was counted a few times. This chain uses TRBV18 with TRBJ2-7; 12 bases line up with TRBD2. V dropped 3 bases and J dropped 0; count of bases not matched to a gene: 9. This CDR3 spans 18 amino acids. Germline V gene data show CDR1 as KGHSH and CDR2 as LQKENI. The CDR3: CASSPKTTSGGHSYEQYF. DNA for the CDR3: TGTGCCAGCTCACCCAAGACTACTAGCGGGGGGCACTCCTACGAGCAGTACTTC.

This chain uses TRBV19 with TRBJ1-1; D might be TRBD1 (6 bases). The CDR3 spans 13 residues. The germline gives CDR1 LNHDA, CDR2 SQIVND (reference sequence). The V gene lost 1 base and the J gene lost 6 bases, with 9 bases spanning the gap. CDR3 protein: CASSIAGASEAFF. CDR3 coding DNA: TGTGCCAGTAGTATAGCAGGGGCCTCTGAAGCTTTCTTT.

The gene calls are TRBV11-2 and TRBJ2-2; TRBD2 aligns across 7 bases. CDR3 size: 16 residues. V dropped 2 bases and J dropped 5; count of bases not matched to a gene: 8. Germline V gene sequence: CDR1 SGHAT, CDR2 FQNNGV. CDR3 residues: CASSLLMGEGTGELFF. CDR3 in DNA: TGTGCCAGCAGCTTATTAATGGGGGAGGGGACCGGGGAGCTGTTTTTT.

The sample holds one count of this clone. The chain combines TRBV28 with TRBJ2-3, with D possibly TRBD1 on 6 matching bases. CDR1 MDHEN and CDR2 SYDVKM come from the germline V gene. The CDR3 is 11 amino acids. With 6 bases removed from V and 7 bases from J, the gap between germline ends came to 8 bases. The CDR3 region has the DNA TGTGCCAGCAGGGGGGCGAATACGCAGTATTTT. It is translated as CASRGANTQYF. Looking up the rest from reference TRBV28 and TRBJ2-3 gives the full variable domain: DVKVTQSSRYLVKRTGEKVFLECVQDMDHENMFWYRQDPGLGLRLIYFSYDVKMKEKGDIPEGYSVSREKKERFSLILESASTNQTSMYLCASRGANTQYFGPGTRLTVL.

The rearrangement uses TRBV7-3 and TRBJ2-1; D may be TRBD1 (6 bases). Trimming took off 3 bases at V and 6 bases at J, with 9 bases between the two ends. Germline V lookup: CDR1 SGHTA, CDR2 FQGTGA. The CDR3 extends over 13 amino acids. This chain's CDR3 is CASSLAGANEQFF. In nucleotides, the CDR3 is TGTGCCAGCAGCTTGGCAGGGGCCAATGAGCAGTTCTTC.

Written as DNA, the CDR3 is TGTGCCATCCAGGACAGGGGGGAATCCGGGGAGCTGTTTTTT. It codes for CAIQDRGESGELFF. The V call is TRBV28, the J call TRBJ2-2; 10 bases are a match to TRBD1. This CDR3 is 14 amino acids long. Trimming removed 10 bases from V and 6 bases from J; junction bases left unmatched: 8. CDR1 and CDR2 from the germline V gene are MDHEN and SYDVKM.

The V call is TRBV6-1, the J call TRBJ1-1; a weak D match, TRBD1 (5 bases). The CDR3 runs to 14 residues. Germline CDR1 is MNHNS and CDR2 is SASEGT. The CDR3 sequence is CGTRAIGQNTEAFF. The DNA for the CDR3 is TGTGGAACGAGAGCAATTGGACAGAACACTGAAGCTTTCTTT.

This CDR3 reads CASSQVTDNRYEQYF. Written as DNA, the CDR3 is TGCGCCAGCAGCCAAGTGACGGACAACCGCTACGAGCAGTACTTC. The rearrangement joins TRBV4-3 to TRBJ2-7; a weak D match, TRBD1 (5 bases). Between the trimmed V and J ends, which lost 1 base and 3 bases, there was a span of 13 bases. There are 15 residues in the CDR3. CDR1 and CDR2 (germline): LGHNA, YSLEER.

This chain connects TRBV27 to TRBJ2-2; D uncertain. The CDR3 consists of 15 residues. Trimming left V 4 bases short and J 6 bases short, with 15 bases between. Per the germline V gene, CDR1 is MNHEY and CDR2 is SMNVEV (reference sequence). CDR3: CASSSLAGIAGELFF. The CDR3 DNA is TGTGCCAGCAGTTCCCTCGCCGGTATCGCCGGGGAGCTGTTTTTT.

The rearrangement uses TRBV21-1 and TRBJ1-1; TRBD1 is the table's D call, not checked against the DNA. TRBV21-1 is a recognized pseudogene. CDR3 length equals 12 residues. CDR3 region: CASSIRTESAFF. Here the CDR3 DNA reads TGTGCCAGCAGCATCCGGACAGAGTCGGCTTTCTTT.

The V call is TRBV19, the J call TRBJ2-7; TRBD1 aligns across 7 bases. Trimming at V came to 2 bases and at J to 5 bases, leaving 9 bases not matched to a gene. Per germline, CDR1 LNHDA and CDR2 SQIVND (reference sequence). CDR3 length: 15 amino acids. This chain's CDR3 is CASSILNRGRDEQYF. CDR3 bases: TGTGCCAGTAGTATATTAAACAGGGGAAGGGACGAGCAGTACTTC.

The V gene is TRBV5-1, the J gene TRBJ2-7, with D maybe TRBD2 (7 bases). The CDR3 runs to 16 residues. Germline V gene lookup returns CDR1 SGHRS and CDR2 YFSETQ. The germline V and J ends were trimmed by 0 bases and 5 bases, with 18 bases remaining between them. DNA of the CDR3: TGCGCCAGCAGCTTGGTAGGGGGGAGCGGGATAGACGAGCAGTACTTC. Protein: CASSLVGGSGIDEQYF. Complete variable domain (other parts from reference TRBV5-1 and TRBJ2-7): KAGVTQTPRYLIKTRGQQVTLSCSPISGHRSVSWYQQTPGQGLQFLFEYFSETQRNKGNFPGRFSGRQFSNSRSEMNVSTLELGDSALYLCASSLVGGSGIDEQYFGPGTRLTVT.

In nucleotides, the CDR3 is TGTGCCAGCAGTTTATATAGCTCCTACGAGCAGTACTTC. It encodes CASSLYSSYEQYF. The chain has TRBV27 and TRBJ2-7, with D hard to call. CDR1 and CDR2 (germline): MNHEY, SMNVEV (reference sequence). The CDR3 is 13 residues long. Trimming shortened V by 1 base and J by 0 bases, and 4 bases separated the two germline ends.

J is TRBJ1-4 and V is TRBV7-8, with D possibly matching TRBD1 (6 bases). Germline V CDR1 and CDR2: SGHVS, FQNEAQ. Trimming took off 1 base at V and 3 bases at J, with 12 bases between the two ends. The CDR3 runs 16 residues. CDR3 in amino acids: CASSLGRGHANEKLFF. CDR3 in DNA: TGTGCCAGCAGCTTAGGCAGGGGCCATGCTAATGAAAAACTGTTTTTT.